A selection of T cell receptor beta chains follows, all from one sample in a study of human T cells and chemical hapten exposure. TCRdb fed the 5' RACE reads into MiXCR, producing one record per CDR3 protein. The sample holds approximately 140,000 distinct CDR3 sequences, about 4% seen once. The receptor set was obtained from a female donor in good health. CDR3s include the opening cysteine and the closing phenylalanine or tryptophan. The order of the fields is J gene, D gene, V gene, clone size, CDR3 protein, CDR3 DNA. A D gene is named only where the DNA matches it firmly. Some rows have no size entry. The others give once, few or many, or a class for an expanded clone.

TRBJ2-1 TRBD2 TRBV6-6 many CASSYSTEPTSGGYNEQFF TGTGCCAGCAGTTACTCAACAGAGCCCACTAGCGGGGGTTACAATGAGCAGTTCTTC
TRBJ2-3 . TRBV9 . CASSVWRGGADTQYF TGTGCCAGCAGCGTCTGGAGGGGCGGGGCAGATACGCAGTATTTT
TRBJ2-5 TRBD2 TRBV7-3 many CASSLTPGRGETQYF TGTGCCAGCAGCTTAACCCCGGGGAGGGGAGAGACCCAGTACTTC
TRBJ2-7 . TRBV7-3 many CASSLLGGPSYEQYF TGTGCCAGCAGCTTGTTAGGGGGGCCTTCCTACGAGCAGTACTTC
TRBJ1-4 TRBD1 TRBV5-1 many CASSLGRTGGDEKLFF TGCGCCAGCAGCTTGGGACGGACAGGGGGAGATGAAAAACTGTTTTTT
TRBJ1-1 . TRBV6-5 many CASSFKGLNTEAFF TGTGCCAGCAGTTTTAAGGGATTGAACACTGAAGCTTTCTTT
TRBJ1-5 . TRBV6-5 many CASSYRQSNQPQHF TGTGCCAGCAGTTACCGACAAAGCAATCAGCCCCAGCATTTT
TRBJ2-1 TRBD2 TRBV7-2 few CASSFSSGTSGGRYNEQFF TGTGCCAGCAGCTTTTCCAGCGGAACTAGCGGGGGGCGATACAATGAGCAGTTCTTC
TRBJ1-1 . TRBV12-3/TRBV12-4 many CASRPPAHTEAFF TGTGCCAGCAGACCCCCGGCCCACACTGAAGCTTTCTTT
TRBJ2-2 . TRBV2 few CASTRQEAGELFF TGTGCCAGCACACGACAGGAGGCCGGGGAGCTGTTTTTT
TRBJ2-5 TRBD1 TRBV5-1 many CASSPSGQGRLGETQYF TGCGCCAGCAGCCCCAGCGGACAGGGGCGCCTGGGAGAGACCCAGTACTTC
TRBJ2-5 TRBD1 TRBV12-3/TRBV12-4 many CASSRYRGPPETQYF TGTGCCAGCAGCCGATACAGGGGGCCCCCAGAGACCCAGTACTTC
TRBJ2-1 . TRBV5-6 many CASSLGDGLDEQFF TGTGCCAGCAGCTTGGGCGATGGGCTCGATGAGCAGTTCTTC
TRBJ1-5 . TRBV19 few CASSLYDGGGNQPQHF TGTGCCAGTAGTTTGTACGACGGAGGTGGCAATCAGCCCCAGCATTTT
TRBJ1-4 . TRBV7-8 many CASSFLGWPTNEKLFF TGTGCCAGCAGCTTTCTGGGGTGGCCAACTAATGAAAAACTGTTTTTT